This paragraph reports one T cell receptor (beta chain). What this receptor recognizes is not known. Qualities for individual bases were not recorded, and no much larger clone is one base off. This sample is part of a study of OX40 agonist ivuxolimab in advanced cancers. As for the study more broadly: Ivuxolimab was an agonistic, fully human IgG2 monoclonal antibody directed against OX40 (CD134), a costimulatory receptor. Three dose-escalation patients achieved partial responses, one with hepatocellular carcinoma and two with cutaneous melanoma. The purpose of peripheral TCRbeta sequencing was to test whether ivuxolimab changed TCR sequence diversity and led to clonal T-cell expansion. Patients were allowed to have had prior anti-PD-1, anti-PD-L1 or anti-CTLA-4 therapy, and around 41% of the dose-escalation patients had previously received checkpoint inhibitors. The paper describes the monotherapy dose-escalation part (N of about 57 patients) of the phase I trial of ivuxolimab. Intravenous ivuxolimab was administered to patients every 2 weeks at six dose levels: 0.01, 0.1, 0.3, 1.5, 3 and 10 mg/kg. Among the roughly 52 dose-escalation patients, about 20 had hepatocellular carcinoma, approximately 15 melanoma, 9 renal cell carcinoma and 9 head and neck cancer. In the dose-escalation cohort, nearly 85% of patients were male, and the mean age was 60 years with a range of about 20 to 79.

The trial excluded patients who had a history of autoimmune disease or were on systemic immunosuppression. Peripheral blood for TCR sequencing was collected from all dose cohorts at baseline, on cycle 4 day 1, and on cycle 7 day 1. The samples were drawn from a first-in-human, open-label, multicenter phase I dose-escalation trial of ivuxolimab. Adults with locally advanced or metastatic head and neck squamous cell, hepatocellular, melanoma or renal cell carcinoma were enrolled in the trial. Before TCR sequencing, CD4+ and CD8+ T cells were separately sorted from peripheral blood. To sequence the TCRbeta CDR3 region, genomic DNA was isolated from the sorted cells. The immunoSEQ Assay was used to sequence the TCRbeta CDR3 regions. Drawn from immuneACCESS, this table holds only the in-frame rearrangements with V and J called that TCRdb kept. Clones are partly lost; checked studies trace under half to an unresolved V gene and leave the rest unexplained. The sample has 95,000 to 100,000 clones on record, around 92% of them singletons. The ten top clones hold over 0.2% of the sample.

Taken from the germline V gene, the CDR1 and CDR2 loops are MNHEY and SVGAGI. The cysteine opens and the phenylalanine closes a CDR3 of 14 amino acids. Only the CDR3 region is kept as DNA, spanning 42 bases read in frame from base 1. Between the V and J ends, shortened by 4 bases and 2 bases respectively, the junction contains 9 bases. The investigation overall reported the following: After ivuxolimab, CD8+ T cells had more expanded clones than CD4+ T cells on average. At doses of 0.1 to 3.0 mg/kg, clonal expansion of both CD4+ and CD8+ blood T cells was observed from baseline to week 6. In partial responders in the 0.1-3.0 mg/kg groups, normalized peripheral clonal expansion was found to be among the lowest, especially among CD8+ T cells. Low levels of normalized T-cell clonal expansion were also seen in some patients who did not respond. The antigen specificity of the peripheral T cells that underwent clonal expansion was not determined.

The receptor chain draws on TRBV6-5 and TRBJ2-1; the D gene lacks a confident call. Here the sequenced sample was CD4+ or CD8+ T cells sorted from blood, taken in a trial of the OX40 agonist ivuxolimab. This TCR was recovered from an adult with an advanced solid tumor such as melanoma, head and neck, liver or kidney cancer. The DNA reads as follows: TGTGCCAGCAGTTTAAAGAGCACCTACAATGAGCAGTTCTTC. Translation gives CASSLKSTYNEQFF.